The table lists the clone carrying this T cell receptor (beta chain) with many counts. Original methodology: Estimation of nucleated cell counts relied on the amplification of reference gene primers. The protocol was immunoSEQ multiplex PCR, while the TCRdb copy is restricted to in-frame clones and leaves out a portion. V and J calls and clone size are copied from that table; D and trimming were computed from the DNA. Altogether over 200,000 clones are present, approximately 91% being singletons, with the ten largest covering roughly 0.8%. This sample is drawn from a study of blood T cell repertoires in COVID-19. Turning to the study itself: COVID-19 samples collected from the United States, Italy and Spain covered acute and convalescent phases. In each case, the material was cDNA or gDNA derived from T cells, B-cell-depleted T cells, or PBMCs.

V shed 4 bases, J shed 2 bases, and the junction held 7 bases outside the gene matches. CDR3 length: 16 residues. Germline V gives CDR1 LGHNA, CDR2 YSLEER. This clonotype was sampled from a woman younger than 45 with acute or convalescent COVID-19. Source material: peripheral blood. This chain uses TRBV4-3 with TRBJ2-7; 11 bases line up with TRBD1. This CDR3 is CASSREPGQGAYEQYF. Here the CDR3 DNA reads TGCGCCAGCAGCCGAGAACCGGGACAGGGGGCCTACGAGCAGTACTTC.